Listed below are T cell receptor beta chains from one sample, sequenced in a study of brain T cells in children with intractable seizures. Only in-frame clones appear in the TCRdb table, and some are missing; sequencing was by immunoSEQ multiplex PCR. The sample consists of approximately 330,000 clones, roughly 93% of them appearing once. The specimen comprised peripheral blood, sampled more than 4 months after surgery. All receptors derive from a boy less than two years old with tuberous sclerosis and intractable seizures. Each CDR3 is given with its conserved first and last residue. A D gene is named only where the DNA matches it firmly. The listing skips clone size in some rows; elsewhere it reads once, few, many or a size class.

d_gene	v_gene	j_gene	abundance	CDR3aa	CDR3nt
TRBD2	TRBV5-1	TRBJ2-2	NA	CASSLALAGENTGELFF	TGCGCCAGCAGCTTGGCACTAGCGGGAGAAAACACCGGGGAGCTGTTTTTT
NA	TRBV19	TRBJ1-1	NA	CASSIMQGYTEAFF	TGTGCCAGTAGTATAATGCAGGGGTACACTGAAGCTTTCTTT
TRBD2	TRBV28	TRBJ2-5	NA	CASSLRLAGGWGQETQYF	TGTGCCAGCAGTTTAAGGCTAGCGGGAGGTTGGGGACAAGAGACCCAGTACTTC
TRBD1	TRBV30	TRBJ1-2	NA	CAQISGTGGNYGYTF	TGTGCCCAAATCTCCGGGACAGGGGGCAACTATGGCTACACCTTC
TRBD1	TRBV6-1	TRBJ2-1	few	CASSVAGGVNNEQFF	TGTGCCAGCAGTGTAGCAGGGGGCGTTAACAATGAGCAGTTCTTC
NA	TRBV12-3/TRBV12-4	TRBJ1-1	NA	CASSLDRDTEAFF	TGTGCCAGCAGTTTAGACAGGGACACTGAAGCTTTCTTT
TRBD2	TRBV29-1	TRBJ2-5	once	CSVEIAGDQETQYF	TGCAGCGTTGAAATAGCGGGGGACCAAGAGACCCAGTACTTC
TRBD2	TRBV10-3	TRBJ2-5	NA	CAISVGTNGPGETQYF	TGTGCCATCAGTGTGGGGACTAACGGACCCGGGGAGACCCAGTACTTC
NA	TRBV2	TRBJ2-5	NA	CASSVYGGVEETQYF	TGTGCCAGCAGTGTATATGGCGGGGTTGAAGAGACCCAGTACTTC
TRBD2	TRBV18	TRBJ2-1	once	CASSRSGSHYNEQFF	TGTGCCAGCTCACGGAGCGGGAGCCACTACAATGAGCAGTTCTTC
TRBD1	TRBV30	TRBJ1-1	NA	CAWSVTGVGTEAFF	TGTGCCTGGAGTGTTACAGGGGTCGGCACTGAAGCTTTCTTT
NA	TRBV2	TRBJ2-1	NA	CASSELGNEQFF	TGTGCCAGCAGTGAGCTAGGGAATGAGCAGTTCTTC
TRBD1	TRBV7-8	TRBJ2-5	NA	CASSAQGAGETQYF	TGTGCCAGCAGCGCCCAGGGGGCGGGCGAGACCCAGTACTTC
NA	TRBV3-1/TRBV3-2	TRBJ2-6	NA	CASSHRTGANVLTF	TGTGCCAGCAGCCACCGAACTGGGGCCAACGTCCTGACTTTC
TRBD2	TRBV11-2	TRBJ2-1	NA	CASSLTLAGDYNEQFF	TGTGCCAGCAGCTTAACCCTAGCGGGAGACTACAATGAGCAGTTCTTC
NA	TRBV11-2	TRBJ2-1	NA	CASSLGTYNEQFF	TGTGCCAGCAGCTTGGGGACGTACAATGAGCAGTTCTTC
NA	TRBV6-5	TRBJ1-1	few	CASGGNTEAFF	TGTGCCAGCGGCGGGAACACTGAAGCTTTCTTT
NA	TRBV25-1	TRBJ1-2	NA	CASSESPASRGGYTF	TGTGCCAGCAGTGAATCGCCCGCCTCTCGAGGTGGCTACACCTTC
NA	TRBV19	TRBJ1-3	once	CASSMGGGNTIYF	TGTGCCAGTAGCATGGGAGGTGGAAACACCATATATTTT
NA	TRBV6-5	TRBJ1-2	NA	CASSYSRGGTNYGYTF	TGTGCCAGCAGTTATAGTCGGGGGGGGACTAACTATGGCTACACCTTC
NA	TRBV9	TRBJ1-5	NA	CASSVGSNQPQHF	TGTGCCAGCAGCGTAGGGAGCAATCAGCCCCAGCATTTT
NA	TRBV29-1	TRBJ1-3	NA	CSVVNSGNTIYF	TGCAGCGTTGTGAACTCTGGAAACACCATATATTTT
NA	TRBV25-1	TRBJ1-4	NA	CASSEYRQSNEKLFF	TGTGCCAGCAGTGAATACCGGCAGTCTAATGAAAAACTGTTTTTT
NA	TRBV19	TRBJ2-7	once	CASRSFQGAYEQYF	TGTGCCAGTAGATCGTTTCAGGGTGCCTACGAGCAGTACTTC
NA	TRBV7-9	TRBJ1-2	NA	CASSPTAAHGYTF	TGTGCCAGCAGTCCGACCGCGGCCCATGGCTACACCTTC
NA	TRBV10-3	TRBJ1-1	NA	CAISGSGGLNTEAFF	TGTGCCATCAGTGGGAGCGGGGGGCTGAACACTGAAGCTTTCTTT
TRBD1	TRBV6-5	TRBJ1-2	NA	CASRTDRGTGGYTF	TGTGCCAGCAGAACGGACAGGGGTACAGGAGGCTACACCTTC
NA	TRBV11-3	TRBJ1-1	NA	CASSVRGQETEAFF	TGTGCCAGCAGCGTCAGGGGACAAGAAACTGAAGCTTTCTTT